Below are 5 T cell receptor beta chains sequenced from a single sample in a study of cytomegalovirus exposure and HLA in healthy donors. It was with 60 Vbeta and 13 Jbeta primers that the PCR ran. The data were produced by immunoSEQ multiplex PCR, yet TCRdb's version contains in-frame clones alone and is incomplete. Of more than 95,000 clones listed, roughly a tenth are singletons. Sequencing was carried out using PBMCs. Receptors were obtained from a man aged 40-49 years in good health and CMV-seropositive.

This clone occurred a few times. This chain joins TRBV29-1 and TRBJ2-1, with TRBD1 matching 8 bases. The CDR3 spans 11 residues. CDR1 and CDR2 from the germline V gene are SQVTM and ANQGSEA. V was pared by 7 bases and J by 8 bases, with 4 bases of the junction left unmatched. The CDR3 region has the DNA TGCAGCGCGGGACAGGTCCATGAGCAGTTCTTC. It is translated as CSAGQVHEQFF.

This clone was found a few times. V gene TRBV9 combines with J gene TRBJ1-2; perhaps TRBD1 as D (6 bases). The ends were cut back, 0 bases at V and 4 bases at J, with 13 bases in the middle. The length of the CDR3 is 15 residues. The V gene's germline CDR1 is SGDLS and CDR2 YYNGEE. CDR3 DNA sequence: TGTGCCAGCAGCGTAGACCCAGGGGACCTCTATGGCTACACCTTC. It translates to CASSVDPGDLYGYTF.

The V and J genes are TRBV2 and TRBJ2-2, with 8 bases aligning to TRBD1. This CDR3 region has 14 residues. Looked up from germline, CDR1 is SNHLY and CDR2 is FYNNEI. V gave up 6 bases and J gave up 6 bases; unmatched junction bases: 6. The DNA of the CDR3 is TGTGCCAGCAGCGACAGGGGATTGGCCGGGGAGCTGTTTTTT. The encoded protein is CASSDRGLAGELFF.

Of note for this clone: The junction shows a germline mismatch at one end, possibly a read error. This chain connects TRBV10-3 to TRBJ1-4; D is perhaps TRBD1 (5 bases). The germline V gene has CDR1 ENHRY and CDR2 SYGVKD. The CDR3 length is 15 residues. The CDR3: CATSDGHSTNEKLFF. The CDR3 DNA sequence: TGTGCCACCAGTGACGGACACTCAACTAATGAAAAACTGTTTTTT.

The chain couples TRBV7-9 to TRBJ2-2; 9 bases fit TRBD1. The CDR3 extends over 15 amino acids. In germline, CDR1 is SEHNR, CDR2 FQNEAQ (reference sequence). Germline trimming cut 4 bases from V and 3 bases from J; bases unmatched to any gene: 3. The CDR3 sequence is CASSWGQGDTGELFF. The CDR3 bases are TGTGCCAGCAGCTGGGGACAGGGCGACACCGGGGAGCTGTTTTTT.